Here is one T cell receptor (beta chain) with its context. Its antigen is currently unknown. The sample originates from a study of beta chain features in type 1 diabetes. Isolated RNA was reverse transcribed in full, so expressed TCRB transcripts were sequenced. The data were produced by immunoSEQ multiplex PCR, yet TCRdb's version contains in-frame clones alone and is incomplete. The sample includes about 260,000 clones, 68% of them seen just once. Germline V CDR1 and CDR2: KGHSH, LQKENI. This CDR3 region has 15 residues. Trimming cost V 6 bases and J 8 bases; bases outside gene matches: 12. Study-level results: Any HLA effect on TCRB rearrangement was left unresolved by small sub-analyses.

V is TRBV18 and J is TRBJ2-1; 8 positions agree with TRBD1. The sequence was obtained from a man aged 25-45 years in good health. The sample was naive CD4+ T cells from blood. The CDR3 sequence is CASSPGFTGGDEQFF. CDR3 nucleotides: TGTGCCAGCTCGCCGGGATTTACAGGGGGTGATGAGCAGTTCTTC.